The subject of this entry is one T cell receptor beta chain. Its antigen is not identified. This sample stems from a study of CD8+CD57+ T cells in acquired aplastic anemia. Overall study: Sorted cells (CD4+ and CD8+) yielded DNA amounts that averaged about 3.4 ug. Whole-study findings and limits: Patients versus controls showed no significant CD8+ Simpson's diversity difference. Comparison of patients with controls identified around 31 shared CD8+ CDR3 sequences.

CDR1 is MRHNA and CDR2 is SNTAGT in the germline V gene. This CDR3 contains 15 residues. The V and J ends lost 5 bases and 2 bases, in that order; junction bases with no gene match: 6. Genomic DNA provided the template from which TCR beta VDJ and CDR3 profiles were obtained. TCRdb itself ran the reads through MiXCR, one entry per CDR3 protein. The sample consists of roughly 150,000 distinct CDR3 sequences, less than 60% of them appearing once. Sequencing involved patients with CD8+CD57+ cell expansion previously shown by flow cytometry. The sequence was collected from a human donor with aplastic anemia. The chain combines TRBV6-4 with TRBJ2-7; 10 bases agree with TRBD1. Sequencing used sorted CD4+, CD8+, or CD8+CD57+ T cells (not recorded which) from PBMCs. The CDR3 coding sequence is TGTGCCAGCAGTTTTACCGGGACAGGGGCCTACGAGCAGTACTTC. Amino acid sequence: CASSFTGTGAYEQYF.